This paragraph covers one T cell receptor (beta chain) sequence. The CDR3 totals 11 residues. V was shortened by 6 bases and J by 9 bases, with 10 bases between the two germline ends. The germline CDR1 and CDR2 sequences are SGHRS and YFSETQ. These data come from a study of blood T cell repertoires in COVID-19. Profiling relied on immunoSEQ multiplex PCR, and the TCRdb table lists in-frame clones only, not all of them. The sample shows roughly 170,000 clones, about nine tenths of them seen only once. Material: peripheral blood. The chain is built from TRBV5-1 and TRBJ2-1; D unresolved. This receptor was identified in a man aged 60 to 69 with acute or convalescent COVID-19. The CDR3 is CASKTGIEQFF. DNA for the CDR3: TGCGCCAGCAAAACGGGTATTGAGCAGTTCTTC.